The source of this TCR beta chain is a study of CD8 T cells in Susac syndrome. CDR3 length: 12 residues. The germline gives CDR1 SGHDN, CDR2 FVKESK. V lost 3 bases, J lost 6 bases, and 6 bases lay in between. Reverse transcription of roughly 0.5 to 1 ug RNA used random hexamers. The immunoSEQ assay covered 54 Vbeta and 13 Jbeta segments for CDR3. MiXCR was run by TCRdb on the immunoSEQ multiplex PCR reads, yielding one entry per CDR3 protein. The table shows about 200,000 distinct CDR3 sequences, with 90% to 95% occurring only once. Negative isolation was applied to CD8+ and CD4+ T cells, and FACS enrichment was applied to TEMRA cells.

Material: CD4+ T cells from PBMCs. This chain connects TRBV14 to TRBJ2-1; D gene uncertain. The receptor comes from a human donor in good health. The CDR3 is CASSQRFNEQFF. CDR3 DNA: TGTGCCAGCAGCCAGCGGTTCAATGAGCAGTTCTTC.